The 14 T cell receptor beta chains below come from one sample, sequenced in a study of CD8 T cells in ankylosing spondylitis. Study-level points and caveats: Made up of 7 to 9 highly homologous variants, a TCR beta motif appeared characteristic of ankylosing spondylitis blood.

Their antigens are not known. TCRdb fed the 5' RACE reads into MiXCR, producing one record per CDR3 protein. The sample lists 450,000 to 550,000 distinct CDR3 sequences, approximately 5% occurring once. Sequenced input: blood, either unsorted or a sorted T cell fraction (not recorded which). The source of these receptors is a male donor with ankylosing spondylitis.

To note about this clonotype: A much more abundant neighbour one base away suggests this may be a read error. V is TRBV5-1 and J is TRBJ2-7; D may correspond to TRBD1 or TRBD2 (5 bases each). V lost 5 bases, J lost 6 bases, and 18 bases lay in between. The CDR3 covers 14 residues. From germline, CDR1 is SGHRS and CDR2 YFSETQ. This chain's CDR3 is CASSRVVGTGEQYF. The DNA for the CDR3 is TGCGCCAGCAGTAGAGTAGTGGGGACCGGCGAGCAGTACTTC.

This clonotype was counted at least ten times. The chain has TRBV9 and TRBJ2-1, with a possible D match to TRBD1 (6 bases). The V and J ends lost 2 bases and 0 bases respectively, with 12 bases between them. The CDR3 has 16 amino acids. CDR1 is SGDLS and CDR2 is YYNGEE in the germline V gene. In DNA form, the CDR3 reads TGTGCCAGCAGCGTTGCCGGGACACTCTCCTACAATGAGCAGTTCTTC. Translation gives CASSVAGTLSYNEQFF.

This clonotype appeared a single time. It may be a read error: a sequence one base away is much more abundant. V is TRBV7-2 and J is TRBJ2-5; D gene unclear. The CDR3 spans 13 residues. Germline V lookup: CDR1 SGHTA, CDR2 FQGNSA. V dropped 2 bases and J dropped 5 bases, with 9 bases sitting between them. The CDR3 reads CASSLNWHETQYF. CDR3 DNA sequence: TGTGCCAGCAGCTTAAACTGGCATGAGACCCAGTACTTC.

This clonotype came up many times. The CDR3 loop reads CSFWRGIGEKLFF. CDR3 in DNA: TGCAGTTTCTGGCGGGGGATCGGTGAAAAACTGTTTTTT. The V call is TRBV20-1, the J call TRBJ1-4; D possibly corresponds to TRBD1 (5 bases). Germline V CDR1 and CDR2: DFQATT, SNEGSKA (reference sequence). V lost 8 bases, J lost 7 bases, and 17 bases lay in between. This CDR3 is 13 amino acids long.

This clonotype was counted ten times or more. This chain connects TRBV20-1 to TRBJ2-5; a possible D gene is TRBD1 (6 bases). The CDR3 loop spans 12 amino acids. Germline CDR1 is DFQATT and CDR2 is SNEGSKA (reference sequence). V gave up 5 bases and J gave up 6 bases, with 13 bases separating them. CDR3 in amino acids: CSAPQGTQTQYF. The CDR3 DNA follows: TGCAGTGCTCCACAGGGAACGCAGACCCAGTACTTC.

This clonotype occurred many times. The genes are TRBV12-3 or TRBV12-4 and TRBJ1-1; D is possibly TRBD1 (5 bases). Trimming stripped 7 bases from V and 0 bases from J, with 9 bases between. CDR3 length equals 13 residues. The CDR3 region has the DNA TGTGCCAGCATGGGACCGATGAACACTGAAGCTTTCTTT. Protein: CASMGPMNTEAFF.

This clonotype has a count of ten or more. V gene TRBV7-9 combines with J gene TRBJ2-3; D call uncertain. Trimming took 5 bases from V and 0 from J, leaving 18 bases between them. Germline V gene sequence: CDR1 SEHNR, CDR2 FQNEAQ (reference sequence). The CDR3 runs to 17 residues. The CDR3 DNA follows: TGTGCCAGCAGCACCCCACCGCTCGCCACTAGCACAGATACGCAGTATTTT. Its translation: CASSTPPLATSTDTQYF.

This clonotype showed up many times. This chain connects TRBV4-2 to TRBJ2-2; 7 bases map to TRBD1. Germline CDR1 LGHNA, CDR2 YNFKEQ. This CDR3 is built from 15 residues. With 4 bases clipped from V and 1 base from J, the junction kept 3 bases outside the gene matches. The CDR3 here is CASSPRTGNTGELFF. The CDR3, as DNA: TGTGCCAGCAGCCCTAGGACAGGGAACACCGGGGAGCTGTTTTTT.

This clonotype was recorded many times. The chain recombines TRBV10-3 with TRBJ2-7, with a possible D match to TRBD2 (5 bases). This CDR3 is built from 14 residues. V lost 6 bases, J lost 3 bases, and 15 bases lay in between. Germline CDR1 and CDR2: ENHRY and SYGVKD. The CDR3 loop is CAIRLGQAGYEQYF. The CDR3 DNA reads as TGTGCCATCAGGCTGGGCCAGGCGGGCTACGAGCAGTACTTC.

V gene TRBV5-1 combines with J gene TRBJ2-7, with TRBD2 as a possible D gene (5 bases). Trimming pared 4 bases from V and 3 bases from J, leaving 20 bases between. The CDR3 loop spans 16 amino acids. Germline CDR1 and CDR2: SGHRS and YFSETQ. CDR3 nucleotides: TGCGCCAGCAGCGGGTGGACTTCCCGAAGGAACTACGAGCAGTACTTC. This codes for CASSGWTSRRNYEQYF.

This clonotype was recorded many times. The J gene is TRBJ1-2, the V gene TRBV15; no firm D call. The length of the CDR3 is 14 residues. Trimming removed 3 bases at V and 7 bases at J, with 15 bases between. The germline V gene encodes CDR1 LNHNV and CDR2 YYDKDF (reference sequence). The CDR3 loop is CATSSPSWGPGYTF. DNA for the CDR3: TGTGCCACCAGCAGCCCAAGTTGGGGTCCTGGCTACACCTTC.

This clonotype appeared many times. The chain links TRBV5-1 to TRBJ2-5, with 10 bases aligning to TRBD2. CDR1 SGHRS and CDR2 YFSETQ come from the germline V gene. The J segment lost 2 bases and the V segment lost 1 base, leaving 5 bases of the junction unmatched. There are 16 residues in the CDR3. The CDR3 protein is CASSLQLAGEQETQYF. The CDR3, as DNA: TGCGCCAGCAGCTTGCAGCTAGCGGGGGAGCAAGAGACCCAGTACTTC.

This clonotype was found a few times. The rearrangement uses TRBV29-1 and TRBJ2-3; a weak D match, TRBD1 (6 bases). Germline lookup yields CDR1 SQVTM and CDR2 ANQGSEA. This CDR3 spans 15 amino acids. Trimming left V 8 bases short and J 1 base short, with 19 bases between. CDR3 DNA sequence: TGCAGCTTCATCGTACAGGGAAAGGGCACAGATACGCAGTATTTT. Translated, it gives CSFIVQGKGTDTQYF.

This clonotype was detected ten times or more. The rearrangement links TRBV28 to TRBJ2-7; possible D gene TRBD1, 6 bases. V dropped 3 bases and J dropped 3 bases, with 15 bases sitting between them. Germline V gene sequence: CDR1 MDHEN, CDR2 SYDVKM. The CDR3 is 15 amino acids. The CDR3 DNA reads TGTGCCAGCAGTTTGGGCCGGGACACAGTCTACGAGCAGTACTTC. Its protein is CASSLGRDTVYEQYF.